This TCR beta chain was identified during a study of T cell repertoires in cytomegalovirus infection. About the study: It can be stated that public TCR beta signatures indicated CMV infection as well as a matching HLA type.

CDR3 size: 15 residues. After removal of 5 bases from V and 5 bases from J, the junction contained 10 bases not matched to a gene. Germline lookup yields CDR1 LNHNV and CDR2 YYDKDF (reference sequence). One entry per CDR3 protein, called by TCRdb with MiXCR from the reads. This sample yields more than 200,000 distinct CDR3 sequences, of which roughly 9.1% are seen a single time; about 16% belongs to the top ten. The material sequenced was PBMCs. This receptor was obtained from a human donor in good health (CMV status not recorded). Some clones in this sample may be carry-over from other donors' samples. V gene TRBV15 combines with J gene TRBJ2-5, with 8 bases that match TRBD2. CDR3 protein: CATSRLSGSGETQYF. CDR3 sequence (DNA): TGTGCCACCAGCCGACTGAGCGGGAGCGGCGAGACCCAGTACTTC.